Below are 21 T cell receptor beta chains sequenced from a single sample in a study of Graves' ophthalmopathy and Graves' hyperthyroidism. Amplification of TCR beta CDR3 regions used RNA transcripts. HTBI primers were used in a first-round RT-PCR, which preceded a second-round multiplex PCR. TCRdb used MiXCR to reprocess the multiplex PCR reads, holding one entry per CDR3 protein. The repertoire holds about 390,000 distinct CDR3 sequences, with about 16% as singletons. The sample comprised peripheral blood. The receptors come from a woman between 18 and 30 years old with stable Graves' hyperthyroidism.

This clonotype was counted ten times or more. The chain has TRBV2 and TRBJ1-5, with unresolved D. This CDR3 is built from 15 residues. From germline, CDR1 is SNHLY and CDR2 FYNNEI. Trimming shortened V by 0 bases and J by 7 bases, and 13 bases separated the two germline ends. The CDR3 spells CASSEARGPPQPQHF. The DNA of the CDR3 is TGTGCCAGCAGTGAAGCGCGCGGGCCGCCACAGCCCCAGCATTTT.

A word on this clonotype: A much larger clonotype is one base distant, so this may be a read error. This chain links TRBV4-1 with TRBJ1-1; 8 bases are shared with TRBD1. This CDR3 comprises 15 residues. The germline V gene encodes CDR1 MGHRA and CDR2 YSYEKL. CDR3 residues: CASSQGTGRNTEACF. CDR3 nucleotide sequence: TGCGCCAGCAGCCAAGGGACAGGGCGTAACACTGAAGCTTGCTTT.

The rearrangement links TRBV18 to TRBJ2-5, with TRBD1 matching 7 bases. Germline lookup yields CDR1 KGHSH and CDR2 LQKENI. This CDR3 has 15 residues. The J segment lost 3 bases and the V segment lost 4 bases, leaving 8 bases of the junction unmatched. The CDR3 coding sequence is TGTGCCAGCTCACTCTCGGGACAGAATAAAGAGACCCAGTACTTC. Protein sequence: CASSLSGQNKETQYF.

This clonotype was observed a handful of times. J is TRBJ1-6 and V is TRBV6-5; D is unresolved. The CDR3 is 15 residues long. V dropped 2 bases and J dropped 7 bases, with 12 bases sitting between them. Germline CDR1 reads MNHEY; CDR2 reads SVGAGI. The CDR3 here is CASSYPGVKNSPLHF. CDR3 coding DNA: TGTGCCAGCAGTTACCCTGGGGTCAAAAATTCACCCCTCCACTTT.

This clonotype has a handful of counts. A much larger clone sits a single nucleotide away, making a read error possible. This chain links TRBV2 with TRBJ2-7, with D perhaps matching TRBD1 (5 bases). CDR3 size: 13 residues. Trimming took 5 bases from V and 3 from J, leaving 11 bases between them. Germline loops: CDR1 SNHLY, CDR2 FYNNEI. The CDR3 DNA sequence: TGTGCCAGCAGTAGGACACCCTTCTACGAGCAGTACTTC. This encodes CASSRTPFYEQYF.

V is TRBV12-3 or TRBV12-4 and J is TRBJ1-6, with 7 bases that match TRBD1. The V and J ends lost 6 bases and 1 base, in that order; junction bases with no gene match: 3. This CDR3 is built from 15 residues. The CDR3 here is CASSSTGSYNSPLHF. DNA of the CDR3: TGTGCCAGCAGCTCGACAGGGTCCTATAATTCACCCCTCCACTTT.

This clonotype was detected many times. This chain uses TRBV24-1 with TRBJ1-1; 8 bases are shared with TRBD1. The ends lost 3 bases at V and 6 bases at J; junction bases unmatched: 5. The germline CDR1 and CDR2 sequences are KGHDR and SFDVKD. This CDR3 has 14 amino acids. The CDR3 reads CATSDNQGAAEAFF. DNA for the CDR3: TGTGCCACCAGTGATAATCAGGGGGCCGCTGAAGCTTTCTTT.

This clonotype has ten or more counts. The rearrangement links TRBV9 to TRBJ1-2; TRBD1 might be the D (5 bases). CDR3 length: 12 residues. V was trimmed by 3 bases and J by 6 bases, leaving 9 bases between them. Germline V CDR1 and CDR2: SGDLS, YYNGEE. The CDR3: CASSASGHGYTF. CDR3 in DNA: TGTGCCAGCAGCGCTTCGGGGCATGGCTACACCTTC.

This clonotype was detected many times. The rearrangement joins TRBV20-1 to TRBJ1-5, with a possible D match to TRBD1 (5 bases). V dropped 6 bases and J dropped 4 bases, with 10 bases sitting between them. This CDR3 comprises 12 residues. Germline CDR1 and CDR2: DFQATT and SNEGSKA (reference sequence). CDR3 DNA: TGCAGTGCAACGACAGCTAATCAGCCCCAGCATTTT. Translating gives CSATTANQPQHF.

There are many counts of this clonotype. The chain carries TRBV29-1 and TRBJ2-7; D is unresolved. The V end was cut by 5 bases, the J end by 3 bases, with 14 bases between. The CDR3 runs to 13 residues. Germline CDR1 SQVTM, CDR2 ANQGSEA. The CDR3 loop reads CSVIQQSLYEQYF. CDR3 DNA sequence: TGCAGCGTTATCCAGCAATCCCTCTACGAGCAGTACTTC.

This clonotype was counted between two and nine times. Written as DNA, the CDR3 is TGTGCCAGCAGCTTATACGCGACAGATGGCAATCAGCCCCAGCATTTT. Translation: CASSLYATDGNQPQHF. This rearrangement joins TRBV11-2 to TRBJ1-5, with D perhaps TRBD1 (5 bases). The CDR3 loop spans 16 amino acids. Between the trimmed V and J ends, which lost 2 bases and 2 bases, there was a span of 13 bases. Germline values: CDR1 SGHAT, CDR2 FQNNGV.

This clonotype was seen a handful of times. The chain recombines TRBV4-1 with TRBJ2-5; 9 nucleotides align to TRBD1. The V segment lost 0 bases and the J segment 3 bases; nucleotides outside the gene matches: 8. The CDR3 spans 17 residues. Germline V gives CDR1 MGHRA, CDR2 YSYEKL. The CDR3 loop is CASSQDIYRGRKETQYF. CDR3 coding DNA: TGCGCCAGCAGCCAAGATATTTACAGGGGGCGGAAAGAGACCCAGTACTTC.

This clonotype was picked up many times. The chain has TRBV19 and TRBJ2-5; D gene uncertain. Germline assignment: CDR1 LNHDA and CDR2 SQIVND (reference sequence). Trimming stripped 5 bases from V and 4 bases from J, with 11 bases between. The CDR3 has 13 amino acids. Here the CDR3 DNA reads TGTGCCAGTAGTCCCCGGGCCGTAGAGACCCAGTACTTC. Translated: CASSPRAVETQYF.

The CDR3 DNA is TGTGCCAGCAGCCGACTCGAAGGGGGTTACTATGGCTACACCTTC. It is translated as CASSRLEGGYYGYTF. V usage is TRBV14 and J usage is TRBJ1-2, with D tentatively TRBD1 (6 bases). The length of the CDR3 is 15 residues. Trimming left V 4 bases short and J 3 bases short, with 15 bases between. In germline, CDR1 is SGHDN, CDR2 FVKESK.

This clonotype was observed many times. In DNA form, the CDR3 reads TGTGCCAGCGGATCTGACGGATACACTGAAGCTTTCTTT. Amino acids: CASGSDGYTEAFF. The chain combines TRBV12-3 or TRBV12-4 with TRBJ1-1; D is undetermined. V was clipped by 8 bases and J by 3 bases, with 13 bases between them. The CDR3 runs 13 residues.

This clonotype was seen a handful of times. The V call is TRBV3-1, the J call TRBJ1-2; D not certain. Germline V lookup: CDR1 LGHDT, CDR2 YNNKEL (reference sequence). The CDR3 runs to 13 residues. Trimming pared 1 base from V and 5 bases from J, leaving 8 bases between. The CDR3 is CASSQGSLYGYTF. In DNA, the CDR3 is TGTGCCAGCAGCCAAGGTTCTCTATATGGCTACACCTTC.

This clonotype was found many times. This chain uses TRBV29-1 with TRBJ2-5; D possibly corresponds to TRBD1 (6 bases). Per the germline V gene, CDR1 is SQVTM and CDR2 is ANQGSEA. CDR3 length: 13 residues. Deletions cut 6 bases from V and 5 bases from J, with 16 bases between. CDR3 amino acids: CSVSGHLGETQYF. DNA of the CDR3: TGCAGCGTCTCGGGACATTTGGGGGAGACCCAGTACTTC.

This clonotype was detected many times. This sequence joins TRBV4-1 and TRBJ2-7; TRBD2 might be the D (6 bases). V lost 0 bases to trimming and J lost 6 bases, with 21 bases between them. Germline CDR1 MGHRA, CDR2 YSYEKL. The CDR3 contains 17 residues. Here the CDR3 reads CASSQDKDGGLPLEQYF. In nucleotides, the CDR3 is TGCGCCAGCAGCCAAGACAAAGATGGAGGGCTACCCCTCGAGCAGTACTTC.

At least ten counts were recorded for this clonotype. V usage is TRBV11-2 and J usage is TRBJ1-1; unclear D gene. This CDR3 contains 13 residues. Trimming took 6 bases from V and 1 from J, leaving 9 bases between them. CDR1 and CDR2 (germline): SGHAT, FQNNGV. The CDR3 is CASSLSWNTEAFF. In nucleotides, the CDR3 is TGTGCCAGCAGTCTCTCCTGGAACACTGAAGCTTTCTTT.

This clonotype was seen ten or more times. The gene calls are TRBV7-3 and TRBJ2-7; the D gene is possibly TRBD1 (5 bases). CDR1 is SGHTA, CDR2 FQGTGA, per germline. The CDR3 has 13 residues. Trimming took 1 base from V and 10 from J, leaving 14 bases between them. The CDR3 is CASSLIEAGLQYF. The CDR3 bases are TGTGCCAGCAGCTTAATAGAGGCAGGGCTCCAGTACTTC.

This clonotype has just a few counts. This chain joins TRBV6-2 or TRBV6-3 and TRBJ1-1, with 8 bases matching TRBD1. Germline values: CDR1 MNHEY, CDR2 SVGEGT. V trimming: 2 bases; J trimming: 2 bases; junction bases outside the gene matches: 13. The CDR3 runs to 18 residues. CDR3 region: CASSYHGSGAGGNTEAFF. CDR3 coding DNA: TGTGCCAGCAGTTACCACGGCTCGGGGGCAGGGGGCAACACTGAAGCTTTCTTT.